This section outlines one TCR beta chain sequence together with its context. The data were taken from a study of technical replicates of blood from a handful of donors. Trimming removed 1 base from V and 2 bases from J; junction bases left unmatched: 3. CDR1 is SGHAT, CDR2 FQNNGV, per germline. The CDR3 extends over 15 amino acids. Assay: immunoSEQ multiplex PCR; the TCRdb copy retains only in-frame clones and omits some. This sample carries some 70,000 clones, less than 98% of them seen once, and the ten largest clones take roughly 0.25%. This clonotype was obtained from a human donor in good health. The chain joins TRBV11-2 to TRBJ1-2; 8 bases align to TRBD1. Sequenced: T cells isolated from PBMCs. Written as DNA, the CDR3 is TGTGCCAGCAGCTTAGCCCGGGACAGGAACTATGGCTACACCTTC. Its translation is CASSLARDRNYGYTF.